The sequence of this T cell receptor (beta chain) was determined in a study of radiation and T cells in renal cell carcinoma. Time point of the sample: baseline pretreatment blood. Regarding treatment: 15 Gy SBRT to primary tumor, nephrectomy 4 weeks later. Sequenced by immunoSEQ multiplex PCR; TCRdb stores in-frame clones only, minus some. There are some 140,000 clones in the sample; more than 70% occur only once, and 12% lies in the top ten. Germline CDR1 is SGHTA and CDR2 is FQGNSA. The CDR3 covers 13 residues. V was cut by 5 bases and J by 7 bases, with 12 bases left in between. The TCR was taken from a woman in her forties or fifties with renal cell carcinoma. V usage is TRBV7-2 and J usage is TRBJ2-1, with D possibly TRBD2 on 5 matching bases. Material: blood, obtained from a patient whose treatment included radiotherapy and nephrectomy. The CDR3, as DNA: TGTGCCAGCAGCGCCCTACTAGTGAATGAGCAGTTCTTC. Translation: CASSALLVNEQFF.